Below are 23 T cell receptor beta chains sequenced from a single sample in a study of shared clonotypes between healthy human individuals (dated by TCRdb to 2019 to 2021). Libraries were constructed by the immunoSEQ multiplex PCR assay. The clones in this table, taken by TCRdb from immuneACCESS, are in-frame only. Not every clone is retained; where verified, under half of the shortfall comes from an unresolved V gene, and the cause of the rest is unknown. In all, the sample holds 2 million to 2.5 million clones, and 92% of those were seen once. Of the sample, around 0.38% is held by the ten largest clones. The sample consisted of naive CD4+ T cells from PBMCs. This sample's cell subset or site label indicates: CD45RA+ positively selected. These TCRs come from a man aged 18 to 30 in good health. Some clones in this sample may be carry-over from other donors' samples.

This rearrangement joins TRBV7-7 to TRBJ2-1; the D is unclear. V was pared by 1 base and J by 8 bases, with 12 bases between. This CDR3 is built from 14 residues. Germline assignment: CDR1 SSHAT and CDR2 FNYEAQ (reference sequence). The chain's CDR3 is CASSLEYSDHEQFF. DNA for the CDR3: TGTGCCAGCAGCTTAGAGTACTCGGACCATGAGCAGTTCTTC. The full variable domain, with the rest looked up from reference TRBV7-7 and TRBJ2-1, is GAGVSQSPRYKVTKRGQDVTLRCDPISSHATLYWYQQALGQGPEFLTYFNYEAQPDKSGLPSDRFSAERPEGSISTLTIQRTEQRDSAMYRCASSLEYSDHEQFFGPGTRLTVL.

The V call is TRBV7-8, the J call TRBJ1-2; possible D gene TRBD1, 5 bases. Between the trimmed V and J ends, which lost 3 bases and 4 bases, there was a span of 12 bases. Germline-derived CDR1 and CDR2 are SGHVS and FQNEAQ. The CDR3 runs 14 residues. CDR3 region: CASSFGGEGYGYTF. The CDR3 bases are TGTGCCAGCAGCTTCGGGGGGGAGGGCTATGGCTACACCTTC.

This clone was counted once. The chain couples TRBV5-1 to TRBJ2-7; TRBD1 agrees at 8 bases. The germline V gene has CDR1 SGHRS and CDR2 YFSETQ. There are 14 residues in the CDR3. Trimming removed 4 bases from V and 6 bases from J; junction bases left unmatched: 9. CDR3: CASSPRTGLVEQYF. The CDR3 DNA sequence: TGCGCCAGCAGCCCCCGGACAGGGTTGGTCGAGCAGTACTTC.

V usage is TRBV7-3 and J usage is TRBJ2-1; D is tentatively TRBD1 or TRBD2 (5 bases each). V was clipped by 0 bases and J by 9 bases, with 12 bases between them. From germline, CDR1 is SGHTA and CDR2 FQGTGA. CDR3 length equals 14 residues. CDR3 DNA: TGTGCCAGCAGCTTAACTGGGACCCCCACTGAGCAGTTCTTC. This encodes CASSLTGTPTEQFF.

The chain is built from TRBV5-1 and TRBJ2-7; TRBD1 matches 11 bases. J lost 4 bases, V lost 4 bases, and 7 bases had no gene match. This CDR3 has 15 amino acids. CDR1 is SGHRS, CDR2 YFSETQ, per germline. CDR3 in amino acids: CASSNGQGAIYEQYF. The CDR3 DNA is TGCGCCAGCAGCAATGGACAGGGGGCAATTTACGAGCAGTACTTC.

This clone appeared once. The V gene is TRBV11-2, the J gene TRBJ2-7; no firm D call. The germline V and J ends were trimmed by 5 bases and 4 bases, with 9 bases remaining between them. This CDR3 is 12 amino acids long. Germline V gives CDR1 SGHAT, CDR2 FQNNGV. This CDR3 reads CASSRFFYEQYF. DNA for the CDR3: TGTGCCAGCAGCCGATTCTTTTACGAGCAGTACTTC. The whole variable domain, remainder taken from reference TRBV11-2 and TRBJ2-7, is EAGVAQSPRYKIIEKRQSVAFWCNPISGHATLYWYQQILGQGPKLLIQFQNNGVVDDSQLPKDRFSAERLKGVDSTLKIQPAKLEDSAVYLCASSRFFYEQYFGPGTRLTVT.

The chain carries TRBV6-1 and TRBJ1-2; a possible D gene is TRBD1 (5 bases). The V and J ends lost 1 base and 7 bases respectively, with 13 bases between them. Germline V gene lookup returns CDR1 MNHNS and CDR2 SASEGT. This CDR3 is built from 14 residues. CDR3 sequence: CASSEDAGYAGYTF. The CDR3 nucleotides are TGTGCCAGCAGTGAAGACGCAGGGTATGCTGGCTACACCTTC.

As for this clone: Other DNA sequences in the sample encode the same CDR3. The chain uses TRBV7-9 and TRBJ1-1, with D tentatively TRBD1 (6 bases). The CDR3 is 13 residues long. The germline gives CDR1 SEHNR, CDR2 FQNEAQ (reference sequence). The V gene lost 3 bases and the J gene lost 2 bases, with 7 bases spanning the gap. CDR3 DNA: TGTGCCAGCAGCTTCAGGGGTAACACTGAAGCTTTCTTT. Translated: CASSFRGNTEAFF.

The chain recombines TRBV7-3 with TRBJ2-1, with D unclear. CDR1 is SGHTA, CDR2 FQGTGA, per germline. Trimming cost V 5 bases and J 8 bases, with 16 bases left between them. The length of the CDR3 is 14 residues. CDR3 sequence: CASSQGLPPDEQFF. In nucleotides, the CDR3 is TGTGCCAGCAGCCAAGGGCTCCCGCCCGATGAGCAGTTCTTC.

The chain uses TRBV19 and TRBJ1-2; maybe TRBD1 (6 bases). The germline V and J ends were trimmed by 3 bases and 4 bases, with 9 bases remaining between them. Per germline, CDR1 LNHDA and CDR2 SQIVND (reference sequence). The CDR3 spans 13 residues. The CDR3 sequence: CASSIRGSYGYTF. The DNA for the CDR3 is TGTGCCAGTAGTATCAGGGGAAGCTATGGCTACACCTTC.

The gene calls are TRBV27 and TRBJ2-6; TRBD2 matches at 7 bases. Germline CDR1 and CDR2: MNHEY and SMNVEV (reference sequence). The CDR3 extends over 15 amino acids. V gave up 7 bases and J gave up 2 bases; unmatched junction bases: 5. The DNA for the CDR3 is TGTGCCAGCACTAGCGGTGGTACTGGGGCCAACGTCCTGACTTTC. Its translation is CASTSGGTGANVLTF.

The chain uses TRBV23-1 and TRBJ1-5; 8 bases are a match to TRBD1. TRBV23-1 is an open reading frame whose function is uncertain. The CDR3 consists of 21 residues. V gave up 2 bases and J gave up 6 bases; unmatched junction bases: 24. In nucleotides, the CDR3 is TGCGCCAGCAGTCAACCCACCCCCGAATCTAACCAGGGGGCGGGGGGTCAGCCCCAGCATTTT. Its protein product is CASSQPTPESNQGAGGQPQHF.

Remarks on this clone: This sample also contains other DNA sequences that code for the same CDR3. The V gene is TRBV7-2, the J gene TRBJ2-7; no firm D call. This CDR3 is built from 13 residues. Trimming took off 0 bases at V and 3 bases at J, with 6 bases between the two ends. Germline assignment: CDR1 SGHTA and CDR2 FQGNSA. The CDR3 region is CASSLARNYEQYF. The CDR3, as DNA: TGTGCCAGCAGCTTAGCGCGAAACTACGAGCAGTACTTC.

The chain carries TRBV28 and TRBJ1-4; the D gene is possibly TRBD1 (6 bases). CDR1 and CDR2 (germline): MDHEN, SYDVKM. This CDR3 has 15 amino acids. V gave up 6 bases and J gave up 0 bases, with 11 bases separating them. The CDR3 protein is CASSQTGTTNEKLFF. For the CDR3, the DNA is TGTGCCAGCAGCCAAACAGGGACAACTAATGAAAAACTGTTTTTT.

With respect to this clone: Additional DNA sequences in this sample encode the identical CDR3. This sequence joins TRBV7-2 and TRBJ1-3; D is uncertain. CDR3 length: 13 amino acids. V was cut by 3 bases and J by 4 bases, with 7 bases left in between. From germline, CDR1 is SGHTA and CDR2 FQGNSA. Here the CDR3 reads CASSLERGNTIYF. The CDR3 nucleotides read TGTGCCAGCAGCTTGGAACGAGGAAACACCATATATTTT. Drawing the rest from reference TRBV7-2 and TRBJ1-3, the complete variable domain is GAGVSQSPSNKVTEKGKDVELRCDPISGHTALYWYRQSLGQGLEFLIYFQGNSAPDKSGLPSDRFSAERTGGSVSTLTIQRTQQEDSAVYLCASSLERGNTIYFGEGSWLTVV.

This chain joins TRBV5-1 and TRBJ2-1; 9 bases match TRBD2. This CDR3 region has 16 residues. The V and J ends lost 0 bases and 2 bases, in that order; junction bases with no gene match: 3. CDR1 and CDR2 (germline): SGHRS, YFSETQ. The CDR3 reads CASSLVAGGAYNEQFF. In DNA, the CDR3 is TGCGCCAGCAGCTTGGTTGCGGGAGGGGCCTACAATGAGCAGTTCTTC. Looking up the rest from reference TRBV5-1 and TRBJ2-1 gives the full variable domain: KAGVTQTPRYLIKTRGQQVTLSCSPISGHRSVSWYQQTPGQGLQFLFEYFSETQRNKGNFPGRFSGRQFSNSRSEMNVSTLELGDSALYLCASSLVAGGAYNEQFFGPGTRLTVL.

J is TRBJ1-1 and V is TRBV9; D is ambiguous. This CDR3 comprises 13 residues. V gave up 4 bases and J gave up 3 bases, with 10 bases separating them. Germline values: CDR1 SGDLS, CDR2 YYNGEE. The chain's CDR3 is CASSFTAYTEAFF. CDR3 nucleotide sequence: TGTGCCAGCAGCTTCACCGCCTACACTGAAGCTTTCTTT.

This clone has a single count. V and J are TRBV29-1 and TRBJ2-3; D gene unclear. CDR3 length: 14 amino acids. Germline V gene sequence: CDR1 SQVTM, CDR2 ANQGSEA. Trimming left V 4 bases short and J 3 bases short, with 14 bases between. The DNA for the CDR3 is TGCAGCGTTGTGGGCAGATCGGCGACAGATACGCAGTATTTT. Its translation: CSVVGRSATDTQYF.

This chain uses TRBV5-4 with TRBJ2-7, with D possibly being TRBD1 or TRBD2 (5 bases each). The V end lost 0 bases, the J end lost 6 bases, and 13 bases lay between the germline ends. This CDR3 has 14 amino acids. The germline V gene encodes CDR1 SGHNT and CDR2 YYREEE (reference sequence). CDR3 amino acids: CASSLGGPRGEQYF. The CDR3 bases are TGTGCCAGCAGCTTGGGAGGGCCAAGGGGCGAGCAGTACTTC. Variable domain in full (rest from reference TRBV5-4 and TRBJ2-7): ETGVTQSPTHLIKTRGQQVTLRCSSQSGHNTVSWYQQALGQGPQFIFQYYREEENGRGNFPPRFSGLQFPNYSSELNVNALELDDSALYLCASSLGGPRGEQYFGPGTRLTVT.

The genes are TRBV6-5 and TRBJ2-5, with no clear D. V was clipped by 4 bases and J by 5 bases, with 14 bases between them. The germline gives CDR1 MNHEY, CDR2 SVGAGI. This CDR3 region has 14 residues. In DNA, the CDR3 is TGTGCCAGCAGTTCCCACGTCAGGTCGGAGACCCAGTACTTC. Amino acids: CASSSHVRSETQYF.

The chain is built from TRBV6-4 and TRBJ2-7, with 8 bases aligning to TRBD1. Germline V gene data show CDR1 as MRHNA and CDR2 as SNTAGT. CDR3 length: 14 amino acids. Trimming at V came to 9 bases and at J to 5 bases, leaving 12 bases not matched to a gene. CDR3 DNA: TGTGCCAGAAGGACAGGGTCCCTAGGTGACGAGCAGTACTTC. It encodes CARRTGSLGDEQYF.

The V call is TRBV30, the J call TRBJ2-5, with D perhaps TRBD1 or TRBD2 (5 bases each). Germline assignment: CDR1 GTSNPN and CDR2 SVGIG (reference sequence). The CDR3 is 13 amino acids. V was trimmed by 4 bases and J by 4 bases, leaving 13 bases between them. CDR3: CAWTVGLAETQYF. The CDR3 DNA reads as TGTGCCTGGACGGTGGGGCTAGCAGAGACCCAGTACTTC.

This chain uses TRBV19 with TRBJ1-1, with TRBD1 matching 9 bases. CDR1 LNHDA and CDR2 SQIVND come from the germline V gene (reference sequence). Losses at the gene ends were 4 bases for V and 4 bases for J; bases not matched to a gene: 10. There are 16 residues in the CDR3. CDR3 protein: CASSTNRGPRSTEAFF. DNA of the CDR3: TGTGCCAGTAGTACAAACAGGGGGCCGCGGAGCACTGAAGCTTTCTTT.